This record concerns one TCR beta chain sequence. The antigen is undetermined. These data originate in a study of monozygotic twins with cystic fibrosis. Study conclusions and caveats: Monozygotic CF twins shared more identical nucleotide clonotypes than unrelated patients. V usage most resembled the co-twin in 13 of 16 pairs.

The data were produced by immunoSEQ multiplex PCR, yet TCRdb's version contains in-frame clones alone and is incomplete. The sample has about 5,000 clones; 95% to 97% are singletons. The clonotype originates from a boy under 10 years old with cystic fibrosis. The sample taken for sequencing was blood.

This chain's CDR3 is CAWSGQPGQGEQYV. In DNA form, the CDR3 reads TGTGCCTGGAGTGGTCAGCCAGGGCAGGGGGAGCAGTACGTC. The rearrangement links TRBV30 to TRBJ2-7; tentative D call: TRBD1 (6 bases). The CDR3 is 14 amino acids. Trimming shortened V by 1 base and J by 7 bases, and 17 bases separated the two germline ends. Germline CDR1 GTSNPN, CDR2 SVGIG (reference sequence).